This TCR beta chain was sequenced during a study of control samples from healthy donors and cancer patients. Trimming took 4 bases from V and 4 from J; bases not matched to a gene: 9. The CDR3 is made up of 15 amino acids. Germline V gene sequence: CDR1 SNHLY, CDR2 FYNNEI. Here immunoSEQ multiplex PCR was the method, and the copy in TCRdb shows in-frame clones only, minus some. This table holds approximately 69,000 clones, more than 70% found once. The chain is built from TRBV2 and TRBJ2-7, with 8 bases aligning to TRBD1. Sequencing input: PBMCs. This sequence was found in a man in his 60s with colorectal cancer. As DNA, the CDR3 is TGTGCCAGCAGTGTCGGACAGGGAAATCGGTACGAGCAGTACTTC. Amino acids: CASSVGQGNRYEQYF.